This entry concerns a single T cell receptor beta chain. Its specific antigen is unknown. The input lacks base qualities; no much larger clone sits a single base away. Systemically healthy Caucasian individuals from Russia, 35 to 50 in total and aged roughly 6 to 100 years, were included as donors. Around 10 milliliters of peripheral blood were collected from each donor into EDTA-treated Vacutainer tubes. Ficoll-Paque density-gradient centrifugation was used to isolate PBMCs, with at least 6.5 million per sample. Trizol reagent was used to extract total RNA from the PBMCs, yielding at least 6 micrograms per sample. For every donor, flow cytometry on a PBMC aliquot measured the percentage of naive CD45RAhigh/CD27high T cells. This record belongs to a study of blood T cells in healthy people across ages (dated by TCRdb to between 2014 and 2016). With respect to the entire study: In model experiments, roughly one uniquely barcoded TCR beta cDNA molecule per two T cells was captured by template switching. To track age-related changes in TCR beta repertoire diversity, the study relied on deep sequencing normalized with unique cDNA molecular identifiers. Donors were grouped into four age groups: young (average 16 years), middle-aged (over 35), aged (around 66) and long-lived (just over 80). To avoid experimental bias, donors of different ages were distributed randomly across sequencing lanes. Two additional independent replicas of 1 million unique cDNA reads from the same blood draw were analyzed for two donors (one aged 18 to 30 and one aged 80 or older). Overall results and qualifications from the work: As age increased, observed TCR beta diversity per million T cells dropped in a roughly linear way, and a significant reduction was already evident by age 40. Observed TCR beta diversity correlated strongly with the percentage of naive T cells measured by flow cytometry. Because profiling used bulk unsorted PBMCs, naive and antigen-experienced compartments could not be compared conclusively. Estimates of total diversity from one million sequenced T cells were regarded as lower bounds and underestimates. Compared with the aged group, the long-lived group had more naive CD4+ T cells, fewer expanded clones and increased TCR diversity, a pattern suggesting age selection. Because the CMV infection status of the donors was unknown, age-related changes in expanded clonotypes may potentially have been confounded.

Libraries were prepared through 5' RACE. Instrument used: Illumina HiSeq 2500. The second PCR ran for roughly 7 to 12 cycles and used a J-beta primer mix along with a sample-barcoded 5' primer. A template-switch 5' adaptor carrying 12 random nucleotides introduced a unique molecular identifier onto each TCR beta cDNA molecule. Each sample yielded at least 3 million CDR3-containing paired-end reads. All of the RNA was converted into first-strand cDNA using the Mint cDNA synthesis kit, with a TRBC-specific oligonucleotide serving as the primer. Following uracil-DNA glycosylase treatment, a first 18-cycle PCR with universal primers M1SS and BC2_uni_R was performed on all cDNA. Turning to the authors' computational methods: Each sample was normalized by randomly selecting 1 million high-quality reads, each carrying a distinct molecular identifier. Instead of being binned into consensus sequences, reads that shared molecular identifiers were thrown out. MiTCR, run with a Q25 quality threshold and the strictest error-elimination algorithm, handled CDR3 identification, clonotype clustering and error correction. A nonparametric unseen species model using Euler transformation provided a lower-bound estimate of total TCR beta diversity. The public reads were reprocessed in TCRdb via fastp at Q25 and MiXCR, keeping in-frame beta chains. Here each entry gathers all rows of one CDR3 protein and keeps the most common genes and DNA. The authors' filters were not applied to this entry. The sample contains about 680,000 distinct CDR3 sequences, approximately 50% of them found a single time. Together, the top ten hold approximately 32% of the sample.

The CDR3, from cysteine to phenylalanine, totals 13 residues. Left in the record is the CDR3 DNA by itself, 39 bases read in frame from the first base. V is clipped by 8 bases and J by 2 bases, and the sequence between their germline boundaries is 12 bases long. CDR1 and CDR2 were assigned from the germline V gene (reference sequence) as LGHDT and YNNKEL. This receptor was taken from a woman in her sixties in good health. The chain is made from TRBV3-1 and TRBJ1-2, and the D gene may be TRBD1, 6 bases matching. Sequences were obtained from blood. The DNA sequence reads TGTGCCAGCTCAGGGGACACGAACTATGGCTACACCTTC. Translation gives CASSGDTNYGYTF.